A selection of T cell receptor beta chains follows, all from one sample in a study of T cells after yellow fever vaccination. TCRdb reprocessed the 5' RACE reads via MiXCR and lists one record per CDR3 protein. The sample shows about 630,000 distinct CDR3 sequences, over 9% of them seen only once. This specimen consisted of PBMCs, obtained on the day of the yellow fever booster vaccination. Receptors originate from a young man who received the YFV17D yellow fever vaccine. The CDR3 runs from the conserved cysteine through the conserved F or W. D genes are given only for firm matches. The listing skips clone size in some rows; elsewhere it reads once, few, many or a size class.

CSASPGQGLWEQYF | TGCAGTGCTAGCCCGGGACAGGGCCTCTGGGAGCAGTACTTC | . | TRBV20-1 | 14 | TRBJ2-7 | TRBD1
CASSGDYLYQETQYF | TGTGCCAGCAGCGGGGACTACTTGTACCAAGAGACCCAGTACTTC | . | TRBV7-2 | 15 | TRBJ2-5 | TRBD2
CASSLRRGSGKTDTQYF | TGTGCCAGCAGTTTGAGGAGAGGTAGCGGGAAAACAGATACGCAGTATTTT | few | TRBV12-3/TRBV12-4 | 17 | TRBJ2-3 | TRBD2
CASSPYAESPLHF | TGTGCCAGCAGCCCTTACGCGGAATCACCCCTCCACTTT | . | TRBV3-1 | 13 | TRBJ1-6 | .
CASERDSPGELFF | TGTGCCAGCGAGCGGGACTCTCCCGGGGAGCTGTTTTTT | . | TRBV2 | 13 | TRBJ2-2 | TRBD2
CASSPTWDGKFYEQYF | TGTGCCAGCAGTCCAACTTGGGACGGGAAATTCTACGAGCAGTACTTC | few | TRBV28 | 16 | TRBJ2-7 | .
CASSMDSREGEKLFF | TGTGCCAGTAGTATGGACTCAAGGGAGGGAGAAAAACTGTTTTTT | . | TRBV19 | 15 | TRBJ1-4 | .
CASSYGRGVYEQYF | TGTGCCAGCAGTTACGGTCGGGGGGTCTACGAGCAGTACTTC | few | TRBV6-5 | 14 | TRBJ2-7 | TRBD2
CASSIALAALGDTQYF | TGTGCCAGTAGTATAGCCCTAGCGGCCCTGGGAGATACGCAGTATTTT | few | TRBV19 | 16 | TRBJ2-3 | TRBD2
CASSSTRAQYF | TGTGCCAGCAGTTCCACCCGGGCCCAGTATTTT | . | TRBV6-2/TRBV6-3 | 11 | TRBJ2-3 | .
CASSSDRDRGGGATGELFF | TGCGCCAGCAGCTCGGACCGGGACAGGGGAGGAGGGGCCACCGGGGAGCTGTTTTTT | few | TRBV5-1 | 19 | TRBJ2-2 | TRBD1
CASSITNEQFF | TGTGCCAGCAGCATAACCAATGAGCAGTTCTTC | . | TRBV5-5 | 11 | TRBJ2-1 | .
CASSVGDYEQYF | TGTGCCAGCAGCGTCGGGGACTACGAGCAGTACTTC | many | TRBV9 | 12 | TRBJ2-7 | .
CSVTETTDNEQFF | TGCAGCGTAACAGAAACTACGGACAATGAGCAGTTCTTC | . | TRBV29-1 | 13 | TRBJ2-1 | .
CASGRTSGASSTDTQYF | TGTGCCAGTGGTCGGACTAGCGGAGCCTCTAGCACAGATACGCAGTATTTT | . | TRBV19 | 17 | TRBJ2-3 | TRBD2
CASSSLQGAGDTEAFF | TGTGCCAGTAGTAGCCTACAGGGCGCCGGGGACACTGAAGCTTTCTTT | . | TRBV19 | 16 | TRBJ1-1 | .
CASKTGGFTEQFF | TGTGCCAGCAAGACAGGGGGCTTTACTGAGCAGTTCTTC | few | TRBV6-2/TRBV6-3 | 13 | TRBJ2-1 | TRBD1
CASSLWDRDTEAFF | TGTGCCAGCAGTTTATGGGACAGGGACACTGAAGCTTTCTTT | many | TRBV12-3/TRBV12-4 | 14 | TRBJ1-1 | TRBD1
CASSLRGPGGSPLHF | TGTGCCAGCAGCTTACGGGGTCCGGGCGGCTCACCCCTCCACTTT | few | TRBV7-2 | 15 | TRBJ1-6 | .
CASSLEGSVAGELFF | TGTGCCAGCAGTTTAGAGGGTTCTGTTGCCGGGGAGCTGTTTTTT | . | TRBV27 | 15 | TRBJ2-2 | .
CASSEGRGARQPQHF | TGTGCCAGCAGTGAGGGGCGGGGAGCAAGGCAGCCCCAGCATTTT | . | TRBV2 | 15 | TRBJ1-5 | .
CASSLARGGYLTGELFF | TGTGCCAGCAGCTTAGCGCGGGGTGGATACCTAACCGGGGAGCTGTTTTTT | . | TRBV7-6 | 17 | TRBJ2-2 | .
CASSLEGPNSGNTIYF | TGCGCCAGCAGCTTGGAAGGGCCTAACTCTGGAAACACCATATATTTT | few | TRBV5-1 | 16 | TRBJ1-3 | .
CASSQHKTSGAYNEQFF | TGCGCCAGCAGCCAACATAAAACTAGCGGGGCATACAATGAGCAGTTCTTC | . | TRBV4-3 | 17 | TRBJ2-1 | TRBD2
CASSVGRGARDSPLHF | TGTGCCAGCAGCGTAGGTCGGGGGGCGAGAGATTCACCCCTCCACTTT | . | TRBV9 | 16 | TRBJ1-6 | .
CASIAGLGTDTQYF | TGTGCCAGCATAGCGGGATTGGGCACAGATACGCAGTATTTT | . | TRBV12-3/TRBV12-4 | 14 | TRBJ2-3 | TRBD2
CASSTAPGPQHF | TGTGCCAGCTCAACGGCTCCCGGGCCCCAGCATTTT | many | TRBV12-3/TRBV12-4 | 12 | TRBJ1-5 | .
CASRRQGDEQYF | TGTGCCAGCAGACGACAGGGGGACGAGCAGTACTTC | few | TRBV28 | 12 | TRBJ2-7 | TRBD1
CASRITAYQETQYF | TGTGCCAGCAGGATAACAGCGTACCAAGAGACCCAGTACTTC | many | TRBV12-3/TRBV12-4 | 14 | TRBJ2-5 | .
CASSPDRVHEQYF | TGTGCCAGCAGCCCTGACAGGGTACACGAGCAGTACTTC | . | TRBV7-2 | 13 | TRBJ2-7 | TRBD1
CASSSDRKDTDTQYF | TGTGCCAGCAGCTCCGACAGAAAGGACACAGATACGCAGTATTTT | . | TRBV7-2 | 15 | TRBJ2-3 | .
CSAIPSFRGRTDTQYF | TGCAGTGCTATCCCTTCCTTTCGGGGTCGGACAGATACGCAGTATTTT | . | TRBV20-1 | 16 | TRBJ2-3 | .
CASSRDVPGLVYEQYF | TGTGCCAGCAGCAGGGACGTCCCGGGCCTAGTTTACGAGCAGTACTTC | few | TRBV7-2 | 16 | TRBJ2-7 | .
CASSQGSIAELIGNIQYF | TGCGCCAGCAGCCAAGGATCTATAGCGGAGTTGATCGGGAACATTCAGTACTTC | many | TRBV4-1 | 18 | TRBJ2-4 | .
CASSSRANFDDEQFF | TGCGCCAGCAGCTCCCGGGCCAACTTCGACGATGAGCAGTTCTTC | many | TRBV5-1 | 15 | TRBJ2-1 | .
CATSDLRGTSGSNEQFF | TGTGCCACCAGTGATTTGCGAGGGACTAGCGGGAGTAATGAGCAGTTCTTC | few | TRBV24-1 | 17 | TRBJ2-1 | TRBD2
CASSPSLGGFVQYF | TGTGCCAGCAGCCCCAGCTTGGGCGGCTTTGTGCAGTACTTC | . | TRBV7-9 | 14 | TRBJ2-7 | .